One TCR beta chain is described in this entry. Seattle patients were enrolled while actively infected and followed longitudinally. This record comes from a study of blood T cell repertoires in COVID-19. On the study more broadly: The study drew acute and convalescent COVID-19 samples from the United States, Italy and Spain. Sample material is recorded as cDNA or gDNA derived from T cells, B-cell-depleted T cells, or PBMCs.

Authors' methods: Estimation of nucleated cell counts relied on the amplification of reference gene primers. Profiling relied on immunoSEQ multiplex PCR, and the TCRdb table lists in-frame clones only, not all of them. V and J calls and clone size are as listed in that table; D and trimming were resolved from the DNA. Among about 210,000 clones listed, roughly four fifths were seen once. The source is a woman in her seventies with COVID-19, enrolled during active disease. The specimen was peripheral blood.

CDR3 loop: CASSRRAGETQYF. CDR3 nucleotides: TGCGCCAGCAGCCGGAGGGCCGGGGAGACCCAGTACTTC. V usage is TRBV5-1 and J usage is TRBJ2-5; D possibly corresponds to TRBD2 (6 bases). The CDR3 is 13 residues long. V lost 4 bases and J lost 5, with 12 bases in between. Per the germline V gene, CDR1 is SGHRS and CDR2 is YFSETQ. Looking up the rest from reference TRBV5-1 and TRBJ2-5 gives the full variable domain: KAGVTQTPRYLIKTRGQQVTLSCSPISGHRSVSWYQQTPGQGLQFLFEYFSETQRNKGNFPGRFSGRQFSNSRSEMNVSTLELGDSALYLCASSRRAGETQYFGPGTRLLVL.